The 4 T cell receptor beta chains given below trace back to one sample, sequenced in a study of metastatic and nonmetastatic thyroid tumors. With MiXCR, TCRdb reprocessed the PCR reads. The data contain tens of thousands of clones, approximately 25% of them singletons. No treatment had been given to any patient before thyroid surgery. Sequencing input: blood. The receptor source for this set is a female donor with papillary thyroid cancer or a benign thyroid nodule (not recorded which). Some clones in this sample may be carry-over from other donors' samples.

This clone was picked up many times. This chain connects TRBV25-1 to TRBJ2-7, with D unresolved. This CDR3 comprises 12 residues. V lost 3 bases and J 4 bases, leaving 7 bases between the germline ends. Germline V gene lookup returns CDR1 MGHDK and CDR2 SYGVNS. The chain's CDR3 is CASSDWGYEQYF. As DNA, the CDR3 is TGTGCCAGCAGTGATTGGGGATACGAGCAGTACTTC.

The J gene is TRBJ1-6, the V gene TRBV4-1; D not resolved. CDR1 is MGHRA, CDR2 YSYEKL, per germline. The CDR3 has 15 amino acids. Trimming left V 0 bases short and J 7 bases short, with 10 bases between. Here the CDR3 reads CASSQDFAGNSPLHF. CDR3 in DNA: TGCGCCAGCAGCCAAGATTTCGCGGGGAATTCACCCCTCCACTTT.

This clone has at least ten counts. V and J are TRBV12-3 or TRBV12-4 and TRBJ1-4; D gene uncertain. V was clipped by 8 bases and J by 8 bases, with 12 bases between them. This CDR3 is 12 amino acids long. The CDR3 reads CASSRIGEKLFF. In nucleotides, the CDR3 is TGTGCCAGCTCACGTATAGGGGAAAAACTGTTTTTT.

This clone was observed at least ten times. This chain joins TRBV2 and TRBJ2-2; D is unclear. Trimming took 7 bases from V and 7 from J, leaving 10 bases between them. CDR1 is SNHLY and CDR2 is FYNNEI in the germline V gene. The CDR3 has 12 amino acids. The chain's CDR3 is CASTTVYGELFF. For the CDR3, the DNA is TGTGCCAGCACTACCGTTTACGGGGAGCTGTTTTTT.